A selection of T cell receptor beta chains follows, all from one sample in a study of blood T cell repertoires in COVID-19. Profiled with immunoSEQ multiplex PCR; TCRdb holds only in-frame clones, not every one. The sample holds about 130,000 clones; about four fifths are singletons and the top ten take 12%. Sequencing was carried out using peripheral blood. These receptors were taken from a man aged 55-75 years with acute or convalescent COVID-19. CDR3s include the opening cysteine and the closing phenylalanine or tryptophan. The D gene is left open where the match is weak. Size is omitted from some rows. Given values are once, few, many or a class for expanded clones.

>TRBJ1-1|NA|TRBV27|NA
CASALGGARRTEAFF
TGTGCCAGTGCCCTTGGGGGGGCGCGGAGGACTGAAGCTTTCTTT
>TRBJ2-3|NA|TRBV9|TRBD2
CASSLRTSGGYFTDTQYF
TGTGCCAGCAGCCTCCGCACTAGCGGAGGGTACTTCACAGATACGCAGTATTTT
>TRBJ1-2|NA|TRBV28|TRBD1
CASSQGQGGRNRIGYTF
TGTGCCAGCAGCCAGGGACAGGGAGGCCGTAATAGAATTGGCTACACCTTC
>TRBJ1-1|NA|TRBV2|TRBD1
CASSETGHFTMNTEAFF
TGTGCCAGCAGCGAGACAGGGCACTTTACGATGAACACTGAAGCTTTCTTT
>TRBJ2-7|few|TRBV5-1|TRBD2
CASSLFIAGDRGEQYF
TGCGCCAGCAGCTTATTCATAGCGGGAGACCGGGGCGAGCAGTACTTC
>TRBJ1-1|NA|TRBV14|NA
CASSQGRGHMNTEAFF
TGTGCCAGCAGCCAAGGAAGGGGACACATGAACACTGAAGCTTTCTTT
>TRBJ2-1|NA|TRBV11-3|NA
CASSLGMSSYNEQFF
TGTGCCAGCAGCTTAGGTATGTCGTCCTACAATGAGCAGTTCTTC
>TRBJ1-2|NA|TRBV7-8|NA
CASSLDRRGNYGYTF
TGTGCCAGCAGCTTAGATCGTCGGGGAAACTATGGCTACACCTTC
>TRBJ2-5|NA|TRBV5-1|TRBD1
CASSSGQGYQETQYF
TGCGCCAGCAGCTCCGGACAGGGATACCAAGAGACCCAGTACTTC
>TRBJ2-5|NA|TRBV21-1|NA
CASSPLEPVGGQETQYF
TGTGCCAGCAGCCCACTCGAACCGGTGGGGGGGCAAGAGACCCAGTACTTC
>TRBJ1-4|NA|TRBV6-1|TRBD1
CASSEAPTGNEKLFF
TGTGCCAGCAGTGAAGCCCCGACAGGGAATGAAAAACTGTTTTTT
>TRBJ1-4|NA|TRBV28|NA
CASSLLDRPNEKLFF
TGTGCCAGCAGTTTACTTGACAGGCCGAATGAAAAACTGTTTTTT
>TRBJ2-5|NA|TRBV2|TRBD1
CASKGTAQETQYF
TGTGCCAGCAAAGGGACAGCACAAGAGACCCAGTACTTC
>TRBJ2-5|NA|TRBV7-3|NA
CASSSEHGEVTQYF
TGTGCCAGCAGCTCCGAGCACGGGGAAGTGACCCAGTACTTC
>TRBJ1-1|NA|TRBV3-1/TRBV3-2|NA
CASSLNRVDEAFF
TGTGCCAGCAGCCTGAACAGGGTGGATGAAGCTTTCTTT
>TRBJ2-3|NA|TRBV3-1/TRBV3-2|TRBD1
CASSLRQGSTDTQYF
TGTGCCAGCAGCCTCAGACAGGGGAGCACAGATACGCAGTATTTT
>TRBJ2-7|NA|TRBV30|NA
CAWDVSGVNYEQYF
TGTGCCTGGGATGTGTCGGGAGTAAACTACGAGCAGTACTTC
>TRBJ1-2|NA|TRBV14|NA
CASSHSKVGYGYTF
TGTGCCAGCAGCCACTCGAAAGTCGGTTATGGCTACACCTTC
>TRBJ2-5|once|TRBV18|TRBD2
CASSPLVAGEETQYF
TGTGCCAGCTCACCTCTGGTAGCGGGGGAAGAGACCCAGTACTTC
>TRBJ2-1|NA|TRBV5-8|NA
CASSPVVDEQFF
TGTGCCAGCAGTCCTGTGGTAGATGAGCAGTTCTTC
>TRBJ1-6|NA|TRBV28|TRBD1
CASSLLGQGLGKSPLHF
TGTGCCAGCAGTCTATTGGGACAGGGGTTGGGGAAATCACCCCTCCACTTT
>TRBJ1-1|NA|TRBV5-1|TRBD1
CASSPDPGGVTEAFF
TGCGCCAGCAGCCCCGATCCAGGGGGCGTCACTGAAGCTTTCTTT
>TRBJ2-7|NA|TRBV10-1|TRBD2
CASSPSGTSYEQYF
TGCGCCAGCAGTCCTAGCGGGACTTCCTACGAGCAGTACTTC